The source of this TCR beta chain is a study of neurological immune-mediated disorders. 5'RACE employing 10-nucleotide random UMIs yielded the cDNA. Every sequencing run produced over 170 million TCR-beta sequences that came from 15-18 subjects. TCRdb processed the 5' RACE reads anew with MiXCR; each CDR3 protein has one entry. Counted here are around 60,000 distinct CDR3 sequences, about 3.2% occurring once; the ten biggest clones make up 7.1%. This clonotype was seen ten or more times. A total of 2 million PBMCs stored at -80 degrees C provided the unsorted libraries. Trimming shortened V by 5 bases and J by 8 bases, and 15 bases separated the two germline ends. Germline V gene lookup returns CDR1 SGHTA and CDR2 FQGNSA. The CDR3 length is 14 residues.

This receptor was identified in an older woman with multiple sclerosis. The gene calls are TRBV7-2 and TRBJ2-2; possibly TRBD1 or TRBD2 for D (6 bases each). The sequenced sample was PBMCs. As DNA, the CDR3 is TGTGCCAGCAGCCCACTAGCCAGGGGAGGGGAGCTGTTTTTT. Encoded protein: CASSPLARGGELFF.